Each of the 26 T cell receptor beta chains below was sequenced from the same sample in a study of blood T cell repertoires in COVID-19. Assay: immunoSEQ multiplex PCR; the TCRdb copy retains only in-frame clones and omits some. The table has 300,000 to 400,000 clones, roughly 90% seen once; the top ten hold more than 5.5%. Sequenced: peripheral blood. The receptors stem from a woman in her sixties or seventies with COVID-19, enrolled during active disease.

This clone was observed once. This CDR3 is CASSPDRGETQYF. The DNA of the CDR3 is TGTGCCAGCAGCCCTGACAGGGGAGAGACCCAGTACTTC. The chain carries TRBV7-9 and TRBJ2-5, with 8 bases lining up with TRBD1. The V segment lost 5 bases and the J segment 4 bases; nucleotides outside the gene matches: 3. The CDR3 length is 13 residues. Germline CDR1 SEHNR, CDR2 FQNEAQ (reference sequence).

V is TRBV5-1 and J is TRBJ2-7; D is perhaps TRBD1 (7 bases). Trimming left V 4 bases short and J 1 base short, with 15 bases between. Germline CDR1 reads SGHRS; CDR2 reads YFSETQ. The CDR3 length is 15 residues. In DNA form, the CDR3 reads TGCGCCAGCAGCCCCCCGGCGGGACAGTCCTACGAGCAGTACTTC. Amino acids: CASSPPAGQSYEQYF.

This chain joins TRBV30 and TRBJ2-2; D may be TRBD1 (6 bases). Germline V gene lookup returns CDR1 GTSNPN and CDR2 SVGIG (reference sequence). Trimming took off 2 bases at V and 2 bases at J, with 9 bases between the two ends. CDR3 length: 14 residues. DNA for the CDR3: TGTGCCTGGAGTACGACAGGAAACACCGGGGAGCTGTTTTTT. This codes for CAWSTTGNTGELFF.

This clone has more than one count but fewer than ten. The chain recombines TRBV7-2 with TRBJ1-4; D is unresolved. Germline values: CDR1 SGHTA, CDR2 FQGNSA. Deletions cut 3 bases from V and 4 bases from J, with 12 bases between. This CDR3 comprises 15 residues. As DNA, the CDR3 is TGTGCCAGCAGCTTGGGAGGAGTCTTTAATGAAAAACTGTTTTTT. Translating gives CASSLGGVFNEKLFF.

A note on this clone: Other DNA sequences in this sample translate to the same CDR3. The chain uses TRBV19 and TRBJ1-1; D not certain. The CDR3 covers 13 residues. Trimming cost V 2 bases and J 1 base, with 5 bases left between them. Germline loops: CDR1 LNHDA, CDR2 SQIVND (reference sequence). This CDR3 reads CASSIRGNTEAFF. CDR3 in DNA: TGTGCCAGTAGTATACGAGGGAACACTGAAGCTTTCTTT. Full variable domain (rest looked up from reference TRBV19 and TRBJ1-1): DGGITQSPKYLFRKEGQNVTLSCEQNLNHDAMYWYRQDPGQGLRLIYYSQIVNDFQKGDIAEGYSVSREKKESFPLTVTSAQKNPTAFYLCASSIRGNTEAFFGQGTRLTVV.

The sample holds one count of this clone. This chain joins TRBV4-1 and TRBJ1-4; no definite D call. Looked up from germline, CDR1 is MGHRA and CDR2 is YSYEKL. CDR3 length: 15 residues. V gave up 0 bases and J gave up 0 bases, with 5 bases separating them. CDR3 sequence (DNA): TGCGCCAGCAGCCAAGATCTTGCAACTAATGAAAAACTGTTTTTT. Protein product: CASSQDLATNEKLFF.

The V call is TRBV12-5, the J call TRBJ2-2; tentative D call: TRBD1 (6 bases). The CDR3 has 17 residues. With 0 bases removed from V and 6 bases from J, the gap between germline ends came to 17 bases. The germline V gene encodes CDR1 LGHNT and CDR2 FRNRAP. DNA of the CDR3: TGTGCTAGTGGTTTGGTACTTAAGTCAGGGGCGCCCGGGGAGCTGTTTTTT. Protein product: CASGLVLKSGAPGELFF.

The chain links TRBV5-6 to TRBJ1-1; D ambiguous. The germline V gene encodes CDR1 SGHDT and CDR2 YYEEEE. Trimming took 1 base from V and 6 from J, leaving 10 bases between them. The CDR3 sequence is 13 residues long. In DNA form, the CDR3 reads TGTGCCAGCAGCTTGTACCGACGGGCTGAAGCTTTCTTT. This encodes CASSLYRRAEAFF.

This chain connects TRBV28 to TRBJ1-4, with a tentative D call TRBD1 (6 bases). V lost 8 bases and J 5 bases, leaving 12 bases between the germline ends. Germline lookup yields CDR1 MDHEN and CDR2 SYDVKM. The CDR3 is 13 amino acids. The CDR3 loop is CASHQGRNEKLFF. CDR3 bases: TGTGCCAGCCATCAGGGGCGCAATGAAAAACTGTTTTTT.

The rearrangement joins TRBV2 to TRBJ1-5; no reliable D call. Trimming took 7 bases from V and 0 from J, leaving 10 bases between them. Germline lookup yields CDR1 SNHLY and CDR2 FYNNEI. The CDR3 has 14 amino acids. The CDR3 loop reads CASKEGNSNQPQHF. As DNA, the CDR3 is TGTGCCAGCAAAGAGGGTAATAGCAATCAGCCCCAGCATTTT.

This chain joins TRBV18 and TRBJ1-1; maybe TRBD1 (6 bases). The CDR3 totals 15 residues. Trimming pared 3 bases from V and 5 bases from J, leaving 16 bases between. From germline, CDR1 is KGHSH and CDR2 LQKENI. The DNA for the CDR3 is TGTGCCAGCTCACCGCCTGGGCAGGGGTCGACTGAAGCTTTCTTT. The encoded protein is CASSPPGQGSTEAFF.

V is TRBV4-1 and J is TRBJ1-4; TRBD1 might be the D (5 bases). This CDR3 comprises 16 residues. Trimming left V 0 bases short and J 6 bases short, with 14 bases between. Germline assignment: CDR1 MGHRA and CDR2 YSYEKL. The CDR3 spells CASSQDWGTGDEKLFF. In nucleotides, the CDR3 is TGCGCCAGCAGCCAAGATTGGGGGACGGGGGATGAAAAACTGTTTTTT.

The chain employs TRBV28 and TRBJ2-2; D gene uncertain. V was shortened by 7 bases and J by 1 base, with 4 bases between the two germline ends. The CDR3 length is 12 residues. The V gene's germline CDR1 is MDHEN and CDR2 SYDVKM. The CDR3 nucleotides read TGTGCCAGCAATCTGAACACCGGGGAGCTGTTTTTT. Translated, it gives CASNLNTGELFF. The variable domain in full, completed from reference TRBV28 and TRBJ2-2, reads DVKVTQSSRYLVKRTGEKVFLECVQDMDHENMFWYRQDPGLGLRLIYFSYDVKMKEKGDIPEGYSVSREKKERFSLILESASTNQTSMYLCASNLNTGELFFGEGSRLTVL.

The chain couples TRBV2 to TRBJ1-6; D remains ambiguous. V dropped 4 bases and J dropped 7 bases, with 11 bases sitting between them. The CDR3 runs to 14 residues. Germline loops: CDR1 SNHLY, CDR2 FYNNEI. The CDR3, as DNA: TGTGCCAGCAGTGTGCAGGTAGACAATTCACCCCTCCACTTT. Translation gives CASSVQVDNSPLHF. The variable domain in full, completed from reference TRBV2 and TRBJ1-6, reads EPEVTQTPSHQVTQMGQEVILRCVPISNHLYFYWYRQILGQKVEFLVSFYNNEISEKSEIFDDQFSVERPDGSNFTLKIRSTKLEDSAMYFCASSVQVDNSPLHFGNGTRLTVT.

The chain has TRBV21-1 and TRBJ1-1; TRBD1 is the table's D call, not checked against the DNA. TRBV21-1 is given as a pseudogene. This CDR3 contains 17 residues. CDR3 sequence reads: CASSKDVEGAMNTEAFF. CDR3 sequence (DNA): TGTGCCAGCAGCAAAGATGTGGAGGGGGCTATGAACACTGAAGCTTTCTTT.

The chain carries TRBV5-1 and TRBJ1-1; 12 bases map to TRBD1. CDR3 length equals 16 residues. Germline V lookup: CDR1 SGHRS, CDR2 YFSETQ. After removal of 4 bases from V and 4 bases from J, the junction contained 8 bases not matched to a gene. CDR3 nucleotides: TGCGCCAGCAGCATCGGGGACAGGGGGCACGGCACTGAAGCTTTCTTT. Residues: CASSIGDRGHGTEAFF.

This sequence joins TRBV27 and TRBJ2-6; no reliable D call. The CDR3 runs 14 residues. V was cut by 4 bases and J by 0 bases, with 4 bases left in between. Germline V gene data show CDR1 as MNHEY and CDR2 as SMNVEV (reference sequence). CDR3 sequence reads: CASSYGSGANVLTF. CDR3 sequence (DNA): TGTGCCAGCAGTTACGGCTCTGGGGCCAACGTCCTGACTTTC.

This clone was detected only once. V is TRBV18 and J is TRBJ1-1; D may be TRBD1 (5 bases). V lost 2 bases, J lost 0 bases, and 13 bases lay in between. Germline CDR1 is KGHSH and CDR2 is LQKENI. The CDR3 runs 16 residues. CDR3 protein: CASSPGAGPLNTEAFF. The CDR3 DNA reads as TGTGCCAGCTCACCAGGGGCAGGACCTTTGAACACTGAAGCTTTCTTT.

The CDR3: CASSEVRGTEPNYGYTF. CDR3 bases: TGTGCCAGCAGTGAAGTGAGGGGGACAGAACCTAACTATGGCTACACCTTC. The gene calls are TRBV6-1 and TRBJ1-2; 7 nucleotides align to TRBD1. Germline values: CDR1 MNHNS, CDR2 SASEGT. V dropped 1 base and J dropped 0; count of bases not matched to a gene: 8. The CDR3 totals 17 residues.

CDR3: CASSQESGAGGSYEQYF. The CDR3 DNA reads TGCGCCAGCAGCCAAGAGAGTGGAGCGGGGGGCTCCTACGAGCAGTACTTC. The rearrangement links TRBV4-3 to TRBJ2-7; the match to TRBD2 covers 9 bases. In germline, CDR1 is LGHNA, CDR2 YSLEER. Trimming took 0 bases from V and 0 from J; bases not matched to a gene: 6. There are 17 residues in the CDR3.

The gene calls are TRBV7-2 and TRBJ2-2; D ambiguous. Germline V gene lookup returns CDR1 SGHTA and CDR2 FQGNSA. The V end lost 1 base, the J end lost 1 base, and 7 bases lay between the germline ends. This CDR3 region has 15 residues. CDR3 sequence reads: CASSLVYWNTGELFF. In DNA form, the CDR3 reads TGTGCCAGCAGCTTAGTTTACTGGAACACCGGGGAGCTGTTTTTT.

The count of this clone is one. The V gene is TRBV12-5, the J gene TRBJ2-1; the match to TRBD1 covers 9 bases. The CDR3 runs 15 residues. The germline CDR1 and CDR2 sequences are LGHNT and FRNRAP. V lost 1 base and J lost 7; bases outside the gene matches: 5. The CDR3 DNA sequence: TGTGCTAGTGGTTTGGCGGACAGGGGTCTGAATGAGCAGTTCTTC. As protein: CASGLADRGLNEQFF.

CDR3 sequence reads: CASSSGGNGELFF. The CDR3 DNA sequence: TGTGCCAGCAGCTCGGGGGGGAACGGGGAGCTGTTTTTT. V and J are TRBV11-2 and TRBJ2-2, with 8 bases lining up with TRBD2. The germline V gene encodes CDR1 SGHAT and CDR2 FQNNGV. The CDR3 sequence is 13 residues long. V gave up 4 bases and J gave up 7 bases; unmatched junction bases: 2.

V and J are TRBV18 and TRBJ2-1, with no clear D. Germline lookup yields CDR1 KGHSH and CDR2 LQKENI. V lost 1 base, J lost 6 bases, and 16 bases lay in between. The CDR3 is 16 amino acids. CDR3 bases: TGTGCCAGCTCACCACGATTCGATGCAGGCCCCAATGAGCAGTTCTTC. Translated, it gives CASSPRFDAGPNEQFF. The full variable domain, with the rest looked up from reference TRBV18 and TRBJ2-1, is NAGVMQNPRHLVRRRGQEARLRCSPMKGHSHVYWYRQLPEEGLKFMVYLQKENIIDESGMPKERFSAEFPKEGPSILRIQQVVRGDSAAYFCASSPRFDAGPNEQFFGPGTRLTVL.

The V and J genes are TRBV10-1 and TRBJ1-4; 8 bases map to TRBD1. CDR1 is WNHNN and CDR2 is SYGVQD in the germline V gene (reference sequence). The CDR3 contains 16 residues. V lost 5 bases and J lost 12; bases outside the gene matches: 17. CDR3 nucleotides: TGCGCCAGCAGTAGGACAGGGAAGTTTGGACCTGGGGAACTGTTTTTT. This encodes CASSRTGKFGPGELFF.

The chain recombines TRBV28 with TRBJ2-5, with D possibly TRBD1 on 6 matching bases. CDR3 length equals 15 residues. V gave up 2 bases and J gave up 5 bases, with 15 bases separating them. Germline V gene sequence: CDR1 MDHEN, CDR2 SYDVKM. CDR3 loop: CASSLTTGTGETQYF. In nucleotides, the CDR3 is TGTGCCAGCAGTTTAACCACAGGGACGGGGGAGACCCAGTACTTC.